Listed here is a single T cell receptor (beta chain). The record originates from a study of PD-L1 blockade in urothelial cancer. This CDR3 is built from 17 residues. The table came from immunoSEQ multiplex PCR; TCRdb's copy has only in-frame clones and leaves some out. This repertoire shows under 70,000 clones, 88% found once; its top ten account for about 11%. The time point here: peripheral blood 6 weeks after treatment start. The chain combines TRBV21-1 with TRBJ1-2; TRBD1 is the table's D call, not checked against the DNA. TRBV21-1 is assigned pseudogene status. The sample consisted of PBMCs, taken around atezolizumab (anti-PD-L1) treatment. The sequence was obtained from a man between 60 and 75 years old with urothelial cancer. The CDR3 region is CASSKTGTRKGRYGYTF. The CDR3 region has the DNA TGTGCCAGCAGCAAGACCGGGACAAGGAAAGGGCGCTATGGCTACACCTTC.